A selection of T cell receptor beta chains follows, all from one sample in a study of cytomegalovirus exposure and HLA in healthy donors. Sequencing used immunoSEQ multiplex PCR; TCRdb keeps in-frame clones, though not all of them. The sample comprises approximately 110,000 clones, 70% to 80% of which are singletons, and approximately 5.3% rests with the top ten. Sequenced material: PBMCs. The receptor source for this set is a female donor in good health and CMV-seropositive. The conserved cysteine and the conserved F or W are not part of the CDR3 here. Each record gives: J gene, V gene, CDR3 protein.

j_call: TRBJ1-4
v_call: TRBV4-3
cdr3_aa: ASSQDQSRAAGTNEKLF

j_call: TRBJ2-3
v_call: TRBV5-1
cdr3_aa: ASSLGGRVSRTDTQY

j_call: TRBJ2-1
v_call: TRBV2
cdr3_aa: ASSEGLAGVDEQF

j_call: TRBJ1-3
v_call: TRBV6-6
cdr3_aa: ASSYQGVESGNTIY

j_call: TRBJ1-5
v_call: TRBV4-3
cdr3_aa: ASSQVWGGNQPQH

j_call: TRBJ1-3
v_call: TRBV6-1
cdr3_aa: ASRLRTGAGNTIY

j_call: TRBJ1-1
v_call: TRBV11-2
cdr3_aa: ASSPMGDRTGAF

j_call: TRBJ1-1
v_call: TRBV7-2
cdr3_aa: ASSLLGGGVAEAF

j_call: TRBJ1-6
v_call: TRBV4-2
cdr3_aa: ASSQKLTGGRSPLH

j_call: TRBJ2-2
v_call: TRBV6-5
cdr3_aa: ASSLAGDTGELF

j_call: TRBJ2-3
v_call: TRBV5-1
cdr3_aa: ASSLAGGPDTQY

j_call: TRBJ2-2
v_call: TRBV6-1
cdr3_aa: ASSEAHQGIGELF

j_call: TRBJ2-7
v_call: TRBV7-9
cdr3_aa: ASSPGLAGWGYEQY

j_call: TRBJ1-6
v_call: TRBV6-1
cdr3_aa: AINPTGPNSPLH

j_call: TRBJ2-7
v_call: TRBV2
cdr3_aa: ASSVISGVVEQY

j_call: TRBJ2-7
v_call: TRBV28
cdr3_aa: ASTGYRGGYEQY

j_call: TRBJ2-1
v_call: TRBV27
cdr3_aa: ASSLMYSYNEQF

j_call: TRBJ2-2
v_call: TRBV9
cdr3_aa: ASSGHFGSPNGGELF

j_call: TRBJ2-7
v_call: TRBV7-9
cdr3_aa: ASSSTGLLIEQY

j_call: TRBJ1-5
v_call: TRBV21-1
cdr3_aa: ASSKLLVGGESNQPQH

j_call: TRBJ1-4
v_call: TRBV11-2
cdr3_aa: ASSARRQTNEKLF

j_call: TRBJ1-5
v_call: TRBV7-2
cdr3_aa: ASSQQGHSNQPQH